The entry below gives a single T cell receptor (beta chain) sequence along with its context. Its antigen is undetermined. Assay: immunoSEQ multiplex PCR; the TCRdb copy retains only in-frame clones and omits some. The repertoire holds about 83,000 clones, roughly 90% seen once, with around 0.7% in the top ten. The data originate from a study of OX40 agonist ivuxolimab in advanced cancers. Whole-study findings and limits: Low levels of normalized T-cell clonal expansion also appeared in some nonresponders.

CDR3 size: 15 residues. Trimming cost V 4 bases and J 4 bases; bases outside gene matches: 6. Germline loops: CDR1 MGHRA, CDR2 YSYEKL. The rearrangement links TRBV4-1 to TRBJ1-1, with 10 bases matching TRBD1. The material was CD4+ or CD8+ T cells sorted from blood, obtained in a trial of the OX40 agonist ivuxolimab. This TCR was sampled from an adult with an advanced solid tumor such as melanoma, head and neck, liver or kidney cancer. Here the CDR3 reads CASSPGQGRVTEAFF. The CDR3 DNA is TGCGCCAGCAGCCCGGGACAGGGGAGAGTCACTGAAGCTTTCTTT.